This T cell receptor (beta chain) is from a study of CXCR3-negative and CXCR3-positive naive CD8 T cells. Study-wide results and limits: Naive CXCR3-positive and CXCR3-negative cells shared similar TRBV-TRBJ usage, unlike memory cells.

A note on this clonotype: Its target is not known.

The libraries of TRB cDNA were prepared using 5' RACE with UMI labels. Reanalyzing the 5' RACE reads, TCRdb keeps one entry per CDR3 protein, without DNA. In all, the sample yields about 30,000 distinct CDR3 sequences. This CDR3 has 17 residues. The sample was memory CD8+ T cells from blood. The receptor was isolated from a human donor in good health. Some clones in this sample may be carry-over from other donors' samples. The chain joins TRBV12-3 or TRBV12-4 to TRBJ2-1; without DNA, the TCRdb call of TRBD2 cannot be checked. The CDR3 here is CASSWLAGGKAYNEQFF.